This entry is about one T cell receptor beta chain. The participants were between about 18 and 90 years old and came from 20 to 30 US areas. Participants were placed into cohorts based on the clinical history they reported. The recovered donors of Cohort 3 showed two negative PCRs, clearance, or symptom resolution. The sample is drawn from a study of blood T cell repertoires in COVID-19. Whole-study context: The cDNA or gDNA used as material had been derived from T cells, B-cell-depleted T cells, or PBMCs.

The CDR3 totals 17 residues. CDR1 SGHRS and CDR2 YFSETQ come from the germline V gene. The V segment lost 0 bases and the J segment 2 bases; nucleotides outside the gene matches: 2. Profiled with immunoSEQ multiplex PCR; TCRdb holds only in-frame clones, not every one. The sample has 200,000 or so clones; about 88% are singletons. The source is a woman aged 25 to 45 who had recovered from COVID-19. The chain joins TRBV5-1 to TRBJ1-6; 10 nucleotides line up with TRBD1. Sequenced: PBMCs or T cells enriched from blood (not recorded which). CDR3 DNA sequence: TGCGCCAGCAGCTTGGTTGGACAGGGGGCCTATAATTCACCCCTCCACTTT. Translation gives CASSLVGQGAYNSPLHF.